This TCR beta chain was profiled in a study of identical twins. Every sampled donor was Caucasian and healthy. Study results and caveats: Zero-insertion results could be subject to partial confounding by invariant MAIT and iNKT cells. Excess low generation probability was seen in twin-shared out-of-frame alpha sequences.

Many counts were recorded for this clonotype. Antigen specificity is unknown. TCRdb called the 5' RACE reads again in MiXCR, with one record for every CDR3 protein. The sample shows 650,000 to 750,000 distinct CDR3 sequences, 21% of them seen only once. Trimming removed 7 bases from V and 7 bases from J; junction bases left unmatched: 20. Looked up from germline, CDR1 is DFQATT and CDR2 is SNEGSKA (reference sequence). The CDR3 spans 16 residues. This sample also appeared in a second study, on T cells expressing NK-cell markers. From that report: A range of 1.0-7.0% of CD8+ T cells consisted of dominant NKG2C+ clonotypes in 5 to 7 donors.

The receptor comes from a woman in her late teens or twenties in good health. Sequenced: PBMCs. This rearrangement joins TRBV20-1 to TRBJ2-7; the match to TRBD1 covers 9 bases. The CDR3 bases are TGCAGTGTCACTCCTTCCGAGGGACAGGGTTCAGGAGAGCAGTACTTC. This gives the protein CSVTPSEGQGSGEQYF.